This T cell receptor (beta chain) was profiled in a study of blood T cell repertoires in COVID-19. Study-level information: Donors in the United States, Italy and Spain gave samples during acute or convalescent COVID-19.

V lost 5 bases and J 3 bases, leaving 10 bases between the germline ends. CDR1 and CDR2 from the germline V gene are SGHAT and FQNNGV. This CDR3 is 13 amino acids long. In the original workflow: Using reference gene primer amplification, nucleated cell counts were estimated. Clones were read by immunoSEQ multiplex PCR, and TCRdb kept only the in-frame ones, dropping some. That table gives V, J and clone size, and the DNA gave D and trimming. Of roughly 68,000 clones in the sample, about 90% were seen once. The sample holds one count of this clone. Patients at the Seattle site were enrolled during active infection and followed longitudinally.

The material sequenced was peripheral blood. This clonotype was sampled from a woman aged 55-69 years with COVID-19, enrolled during active disease. J is TRBJ2-5 and V is TRBV11-2; D uncertain. The CDR3 here is CASSPVQEETQYF. CDR3 in DNA: TGTGCCAGCAGCCCGGTGCAGGAAGAGACCCAGTACTTC. The complete variable domain, with remaining parts taken from reference TRBV11-2 and TRBJ2-5, reads EAGVAQSPRYKIIEKRQSVAFWCNPISGHATLYWYQQILGQGPKLLIQFQNNGVVDDSQLPKDRFSAERLKGVDSTLKIQPAKLEDSAVYLCASSPVQEETQYFGPGTRLLVL.